The 17 T cell receptor beta chains below were found in one sample sequenced in a study of shared clonotypes between healthy human individuals. Using immunoSEQ multiplex PCR, the repertoire was profiled, and TCRdb retains in-frame clones only, with some absent. This table holds around 370,000 clones, 95% to 97% found once. Material for sequencing was memory CD8+ T cells sorted from blood. Specified subset: CD45RO+ cells pooled with CCR7-negative TemRA cells. These receptors came from a man between 25 and 39 years old in good health.

The gene calls are TRBV5-4 and TRBJ1-5, with 7 bases lining up with TRBD1. Trimming took 4 bases from V and 4 from J; bases not matched to a gene: 11. This CDR3 is built from 16 residues. Germline V gene sequence: CDR1 SGHNT, CDR2 YYREEE (reference sequence). Here the CDR3 DNA reads TGTGCCAGCAGCCCTACCACCTCACAGGGGAATCAGCCCCAGCATTTT. As protein: CASSPTTSQGNQPQHF.

This chain joins TRBV7-9 and TRBJ2-5; no clear D. The CDR3 is 14 residues long. V was pared by 5 bases and J by 5 bases, with 15 bases between. Germline CDR1 and CDR2: SEHNR and FQNEAQ (reference sequence). The CDR3 sequence: CASSAQSPRETQYF. The CDR3 coding sequence is TGTGCCAGCAGCGCACAAAGTCCCAGGGAGACCCAGTACTTC.

The chain is built from TRBV21-1 and TRBJ2-3; TRBD2 is taken as the D call from the table, unchecked against the DNA. TRBV21-1 is a pseudogene segment. The CDR3 has 11 amino acids. CDR3: CASSKRDTQYF. CDR3 coding DNA: TGTGCCAGCAGCAAGCGGGATACGCAGTATTTT.

A note on this clone: The identical CDR3 is also encoded by other nucleotide sequences in the sample. The CDR3 DNA reads as TGTGCCAGCAGCCCGGACAGAAGAAACACCATATATTTT. Protein sequence: CASSPDRRNTIYF. This chain connects TRBV6-5 to TRBJ1-3, with D possibly matching TRBD1 (6 bases). V was trimmed by 6 bases and J by 5 bases, leaving 11 bases between them. The CDR3 is 13 amino acids. Germline CDR1 MNHEY, CDR2 SVGAGI.

This clone was observed once. The chain uses TRBV5-4 and TRBJ1-2, with 8 bases that match TRBD1. The ends lost 5 bases at V and 5 bases at J; junction bases unmatched: 5. This CDR3 has 13 residues. Germline CDR1 is SGHNT and CDR2 is YYREEE (reference sequence). CDR3 DNA sequence: TGTGCCAGCAGACACAGACAGGGGTATGGCTACACCTTC. This encodes CASRHRQGYGYTF.

The count of this clone is one. The rearrangement joins TRBV19 to TRBJ2-3; D remains ambiguous. The CDR3 loop spans 14 amino acids. Germline-derived CDR1 and CDR2 are LNHDA and SQIVND (reference sequence). The V end was cut by 5 bases, the J end by 0 bases, with 9 bases between. DNA of the CDR3: TGTGCCAGTAGTCGGGCAGGTAGCACAGATACGCAGTATTTT. It codes for CASSRAGSTDTQYF.

This chain joins TRBV27 and TRBJ2-7, with D possibly TRBD1 on 6 matching bases. The CDR3 spans 16 residues. Trimming removed 4 bases from V and 0 bases from J, with 16 bases in between. Germline V gene sequence: CDR1 MNHEY, CDR2 SMNVEV (reference sequence). The CDR3 is CASSSLRGSSSYEQYF. Here the CDR3 DNA reads TGTGCCAGCAGTTCCCTCAGGGGTTCGAGCTCCTACGAGCAGTACTTC.

J is TRBJ2-7 and V is TRBV6-9; 9 nucleotides align to TRBD1. This CDR3 has 17 residues. Germline values: CDR1 MNHGY, CDR2 SVAAGI. Germline trimming cut 6 bases from V and 5 bases from J; bases unmatched to any gene: 17. CDR3 protein: CASSDIQIRDRVHEQYF. The DNA for the CDR3 is TGTGCCAGCAGCGATATTCAGATCCGGGACAGGGTGCACGAGCAGTACTTC.

The chain carries TRBV13 and TRBJ1-6; 7 nucleotides agree with TRBD1. The CDR3 spans 16 residues. Trimming took 0 bases from V and 4 from J; bases not matched to a gene: 3. Germline lookup yields CDR1 PRHDT and CDR2 FYEKMQ (reference sequence). Here the CDR3 DNA reads TGTGCCAGCAGCTTAGGAGGGGGCCAATATAATTCACCCCTCCACTTT. Protein product: CASSLGGGQYNSPLHF.

The J gene is TRBJ1-5, the V gene TRBV28; 9 bases are shared with TRBD1. The CDR3 extends over 16 amino acids. The ends lost 5 bases at V and 4 bases at J; junction bases unmatched: 9. Germline values: CDR1 MDHEN, CDR2 SYDVKM. The CDR3 region is CASSTAGTGLNQPQHF. The CDR3 bases are TGTGCCAGCAGTACCGCCGGGACAGGGCTTAATCAGCCCCAGCATTTT.

The chain combines TRBV5-1 with TRBJ2-3, with 11 bases that match TRBD2. V trimming: 2 bases; J trimming: 1 base; junction bases outside the gene matches: 0. The CDR3 is 15 amino acids. CDR1 and CDR2 from the germline V gene are SGHRS and YFSETQ. The CDR3 sequence is CASSLLAGGTDTQYF. In DNA form, the CDR3 reads TGCGCCAGCAGCTTACTAGCGGGAGGCACAGATACGCAGTATTTT.

The chain joins TRBV7-2 to TRBJ2-7; D gene ambiguous. This CDR3 comprises 13 residues. CDR1 SGHTA and CDR2 FQGNSA come from the germline V gene. This CDR3 reads CASSPSPSYEQYF. The CDR3 bases are TGTGCGAGCTCCCCTAGTCCAAGCTACGAGCAGTACTTC.

This clone was picked up one time. V and J are TRBV18 and TRBJ2-1; no clear D gene. This CDR3 spans 14 amino acids. The germline V gene encodes CDR1 KGHSH and CDR2 LQKENI. V was shortened by 3 bases and J by 6 bases, with 12 bases between the two germline ends. The CDR3: CASSPGISGNEQFF. The CDR3 DNA reads TGTGCCAGCTCACCTGGGATCTCGGGCAATGAGCAGTTCTTC.

The chain recombines TRBV21-1 with TRBJ1-2; the table gives TRBD1 as D, unverified against the DNA. TRBV21-1 is deemed a pseudogene. The CDR3 runs to 11 residues. CDR3 nucleotide sequence: TGTGCCAGCAGCAAAGGCAGGGGGTACACCTTC. It specifies CASSKGRGYTF.

This chain uses TRBV28 with TRBJ2-7, with a weak D call TRBD2 (5 bases). V was pared by 7 bases and J by 3 bases, with 16 bases between. Per germline, CDR1 MDHEN and CDR2 SYDVKM. The CDR3 runs to 14 residues. Here the CDR3 reads CASTSGVVLYEQYF. In DNA, the CDR3 is TGTGCCAGCACTTCCGGGGTGGTTCTCTACGAGCAGTACTTC.

The chain uses TRBV30 and TRBJ2-3; D is unresolved. The CDR3 has 12 amino acids. The V end was cut by 1 base, the J end by 3 bases, with 5 bases between. CDR1 and CDR2 (germline): GTSNPN, SVGIG (reference sequence). The CDR3 nucleotides read TGTGCCTGGAGTGAGGTTACAGATACGCAGTATTTT. Residues: CAWSEVTDTQYF.

About this clone: Other DNA sequences in the same sample also yield this CDR3. The chain links TRBV30 to TRBJ2-7; D not resolved. Germline lookup yields CDR1 GTSNPN and CDR2 SVGIG (reference sequence). V lost 1 base and J lost 3, with 4 bases in between. This CDR3 comprises 11 residues. CDR3 nucleotide sequence: TGTGCCTGGAGTGCTAGCTACGAGCAGTACTTC. Translation gives CAWSASYEQYF.